This T cell receptor beta chain was documented in a study of Ad26.COV2.S vaccination and SARS-CoV-2 variants. Sequencing was performed with immunoSEQ multiplex PCR; in TCRdb, only in-frame clones are kept and a portion is missing. The sample holds 500,000 or so clones; approximately 88% are singletons and the top ten take over 10%. Treatment meaning: 15 to 20 received Ad26.COV2.S at low or high dose, single or two shots; 5 received placebo; per-sample allocation not given. Vaccine and placebo recipients were sampled on day 63 after the first injection. The receptor comes from a person aged 18-65 years who received the Ad26.COV2.S COVID-19 vaccine or a placebo. Specimen: peripheral blood, collected in a trial of Ad26.COV2.S vaccine versus placebo.

DNA of the CDR3: TGTGCCAGCAGTCGCCCTTCACCGACAGGGTTGGAGACCCAGTACTTC. Translating it yields CASSRPSPTGLETQYF. The chain links TRBV27 to TRBJ2-5; TRBD1 matches at 7 bases. The CDR3 spans 16 residues. The germline CDR1 and CDR2 sequences are MNHEY and SMNVEV (reference sequence). With 5 bases clipped from V and 5 bases from J, the junction kept 14 bases outside the gene matches.